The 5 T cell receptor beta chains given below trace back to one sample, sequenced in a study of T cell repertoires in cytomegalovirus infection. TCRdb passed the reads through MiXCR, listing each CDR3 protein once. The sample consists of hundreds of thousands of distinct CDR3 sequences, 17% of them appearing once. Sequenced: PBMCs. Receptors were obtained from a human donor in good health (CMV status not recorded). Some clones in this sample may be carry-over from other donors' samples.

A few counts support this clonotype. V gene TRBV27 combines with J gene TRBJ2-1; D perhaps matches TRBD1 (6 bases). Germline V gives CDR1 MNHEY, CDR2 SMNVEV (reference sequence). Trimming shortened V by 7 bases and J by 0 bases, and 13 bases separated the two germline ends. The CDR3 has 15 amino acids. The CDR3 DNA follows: TGTGCCAGCACCCTGGACAGAAGCTCCTACAATGAGCAGTTCTTC. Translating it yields CASTLDRSSYNEQFF.

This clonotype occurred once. CDR3 coding DNA: TGCAGCGTTGGACAGATCACAGTCGATACGCAGTATTTT. Protein: CSVGQITVDTQYF. The rearrangement links TRBV29-1 to TRBJ2-3, with D possibly being TRBD1 (5 bases). Germline V gives CDR1 SQVTM, CDR2 ANQGSEA. V lost 4 bases and J 6 bases, leaving 14 bases between the germline ends. This CDR3 is 13 amino acids long.

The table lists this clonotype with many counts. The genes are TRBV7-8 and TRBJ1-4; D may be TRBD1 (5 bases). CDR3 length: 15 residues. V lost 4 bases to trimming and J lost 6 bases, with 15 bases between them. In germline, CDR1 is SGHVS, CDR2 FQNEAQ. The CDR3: CASSSPPAGHEKLFF. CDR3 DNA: TGTGCCAGCAGCTCACCCCCGGCAGGGCATGAAAAACTGTTTTTT.

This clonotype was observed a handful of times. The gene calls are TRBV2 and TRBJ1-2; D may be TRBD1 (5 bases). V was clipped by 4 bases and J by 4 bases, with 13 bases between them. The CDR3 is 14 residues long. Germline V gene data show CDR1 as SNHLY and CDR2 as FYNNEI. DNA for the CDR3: TGTGCCAGCAGTGGAACAGGCTGGGCCTATGGCTACACCTTC. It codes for CASSGTGWAYGYTF.

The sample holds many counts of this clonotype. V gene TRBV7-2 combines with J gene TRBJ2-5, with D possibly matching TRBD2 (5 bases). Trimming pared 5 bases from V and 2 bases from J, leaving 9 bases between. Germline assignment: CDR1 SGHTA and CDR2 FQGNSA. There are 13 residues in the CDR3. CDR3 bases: TGTGCCAGCAGCATACCGGGGCAAGAGACCCAGTACTTC. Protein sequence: CASSIPGQETQYF.